These T cell receptor beta chains were read from a single sample in a study of response to subunit inactivated influenza vaccine. TCRdb processed the RT-PCR reads anew with MiXCR; each CDR3 protein has one entry. This sample has roughly 650,000 distinct CDR3 sequences, with less than 20% found just once. Sequencing used PBMCs from blood, obtained 11 to 12 days after vaccination. Receptors originate from a man aged 50 or older who received an inactivated influenza vaccine. The CDR3 runs from the conserved cysteine through the conserved F or W. A D gene is named only where the DNA matches it firmly. The size field is filled for only some rows; it gives once, few, many or a size class.

>NA|NA|TRBJ2-7|TRBV5-1
TGCGCCAGCAGACCGGTTGTAGACTACGAGCAGTACTTC
CASRPVVDYEQYF
>TRBD2|NA|TRBJ2-3|TRBV20-1
TGCAGTGCCACCGGGACTAGCGCTTTTCACAATACGCAGTATTTT
CSATGTSAFHNTQYF
>NA|NA|TRBJ1-5|TRBV12-3/TRBV12-4
TGTGCCAGCAGTTTAGGGCCAGGATATAGCAATCAGCCCCAGCATTTT
CASSLGPGYSNQPQHF
>NA|NA|TRBJ2-7|TRBV12-3/TRBV12-4
TGTGCCAGCAGTTTCGGTGTGGGGGGCACCCTGGGGGAGCAGTACTTC
CASSFGVGGTLGEQYF
>TRBD2|NA|TRBJ2-1|TRBV20-1
TGCAGTGCTAGGGGGACTAGCGGGAATTACGATGAGCAGTTCTTC
CSARGTSGNYDEQFF
>NA|few|TRBJ2-3|TRBV5-4
TGTGCCAGCAGCTTGGGCAGGGCGGGCACAGATACGCAGTATTTT
CASSLGRAGTDTQYF
>NA|few|TRBJ2-3|TRBV5-1
TGCGCCAGCAGCCCGAGGGACCAGATCACAGATACGCAGTATTTT
CASSPRDQITDTQYF
>NA|NA|TRBJ1-1|TRBV27
TGTGCCAGCAAACGCAGGGAGAGGACCACTGAAGCTTTCTTT
CASKRRERTTEAFF
>NA|NA|TRBJ2-5|TRBV7-9
TGTGCCAGCAGCCCACGGACAGCGGTAGAGACCCAGTACTTC
CASSPRTAVETQYF
>NA|NA|TRBJ2-7|TRBV7-2
TGTGCCAGCAGCCTGGGAAAGGATTTTCTGTCCCCCTACGAGCAGTACTTC
CASSLGKDFLSPYEQYF
>NA|NA|TRBJ2-7|TRBV2
TGTGCCAGCAGTGAACAGGTACGACCCTCCTACGAGCAGTACTTC
CASSEQVRPSYEQYF
>NA|NA|TRBJ2-7|TRBV29-1
TGCAGCGTAGGGGTGGACATTTACTACGAGCAGTACTTC
CSVGVDIYYEQYF
>NA|few|TRBJ2-3|TRBV18
TGTGCCAGCTCACCACCGGCGGTCACAGATACGCAGTATTTT
CASSPPAVTDTQYF
>NA|many|TRBJ2-3|TRBV5-1
TGCGCCAGCAGCCCCGGGACACCTAGCACAGATACGCAGTATTTT
CASSPGTPSTDTQYF
>TRBD1|few|TRBJ2-3|TRBV5-1
TGCGCCAGCAGCTTGGTGGGACAGGGACGGGGCACAGATACGCAGTATTTT
CASSLVGQGRGTDTQYF
>NA|NA|TRBJ2-7|TRBV29-1
TGCAGCGTTGAAAATTCCGACTTCTCCTACGAGCAGTACTTC
CSVENSDFSYEQYF
>NA|NA|TRBJ2-7|TRBV12-3/TRBV12-4
TGTGCCAGCAGTTCTTGGACGGATTTCTACGAGCAGTACTTC
CASSSWTDFYEQYF
>NA|NA|TRBJ2-1|TRBV20-1
TGCAGTGCTAGGTGGGATGAGCAGTTCTTC
CSARWDEQFF
>NA|many|TRBJ1-1|TRBV10-3
TGTGCCATCAGTGGAACTGGGGGCAACACTGAAGCTTTCTTT
CAISGTGGNTEAFF
>NA|few|TRBJ1-5|TRBV15
TGTGCCACCAGCAGAGTGGGGGGGGGCCCTGGATCCTATCAGCCCCAGCATTTT
CATSRVGGGPGSYQPQHF
>NA|few|TRBJ2-3|TRBV4-3
TGCGCCAGCAGCCAAGGTATTTGGAGTCTCACAGATACGCAGTATTTT
CASSQGIWSLTDTQYF
>NA|few|TRBJ2-5|TRBV7-2
TGTGCCAGCAGCTTCAGAGGGGAAGAGACCCAGTACTTC
CASSFRGEETQYF
>TRBD2|few|TRBJ2-7|TRBV7-2
TGTGCCAGCAGCTTAGCCGGGGACTACATCTCGGACGAGCAGTACTTC
CASSLAGDYISDEQYF
>NA|NA|TRBJ2-3|TRBV18
TGTGCCAGCTCACCACCGGTCTCGCTTTCAAGGGGAACAGATACGCAGTATTTT
CASSPPVSLSRGTDTQYF
>NA|few|TRBJ2-7|TRBV5-5
TGTGCCAGCAGCTTGGGTCAGGAGGTAATCTACGAGCAGTACTTC
CASSLGQEVIYEQYF
>NA|few|TRBJ2-3|TRBV10-2
TGCGCCAGCAGACAACGTCGCACAGATACGCAGTATTTT
CASRQRRTDTQYF
>NA|few|TRBJ1-1|TRBV2
TGTGCCAGCAGTTCTCAGCCGAACACTGAAGCTTTCTTT
CASSSQPNTEAFF
>NA|few|TRBJ2-1|TRBV27
TGTGCCAGCAGTTTATCGCCAGTTATTGCCTACAATGAGCAGTTCTTC
CASSLSPVIAYNEQFF
>NA|NA|TRBJ2-7|TRBV7-9
TGTGCCAGCAGCCAGGGTGGACTCCCCTACGAGCAGTACTTC
CASSQGGLPYEQYF
>TRBD1|NA|TRBJ2-7|TRBV27
TGTGCCAGCAGAATCGGACAGGGTATATCCTACGAGCAGTACTTC
CASRIGQGISYEQYF
>NA|NA|TRBJ2-5|TRBV12-3/TRBV12-4
TGTGCCAGCAGTTTCTTCCTAGATGCTGAAAAGACCCAGTACTTC
CASSFFLDAEKTQYF
>TRBD2|NA|TRBJ2-7|TRBV28
TGTGCCAGCATCCCTGCGGGGGAGCCGCGAGAGCAGTACTTC
CASIPAGEPREQYF
>TRBD2|NA|TRBJ2-5|TRBV6-5
TGTGCCAGCAGTTACCGGATAGCGGGAGTTGATGAGACCCAGTACTTC
CASSYRIAGVDETQYF
>TRBD2|NA|TRBJ2-7|TRBV5-1
TGCGCCAGCAGCCCAAGAAGCCTAGCGGGGGTAACTGAGCAGTACTTC
CASSPRSLAGVTEQYF
>TRBD2|NA|TRBJ2-1|TRBV7-9
TGTGCCAGCAGGCATCTTAAGCGGGGGGTAGACAATGAGCAGTTCTTC
CASRHLKRGVDNEQFF
>NA|few|TRBJ2-7|TRBV6-1
TGTGCCAGCAGTCCCGCGGGACGAAACTACGAGCAGTACTTC
CASSPAGRNYEQYF
>NA|NA|TRBJ2-1|TRBV27
TGTGCCAGCAAAGGGCTCTTGCGGGACCGCGTCCATTTCTTC
CASKGLLRDRVHFF
>NA|few|TRBJ2-5|TRBV7-2
TGTGCCAGCAGCCCGGAGGGGACCCAGTACTTC
CASSPEGTQYF
>NA|many|TRBJ1-1|TRBV5-1
TGCGCCAGCAGCCTAGGGGGTTTTGGGAGCACTGAAGCTTTCTTT
CASSLGGFGSTEAFF
>TRBD1|NA|TRBJ1-6|TRBV20-1
TGCAGTGCTAGAGGGAGACAGGGGGCGTTCAATTCACCCCTCCACTTT
CSARGRQGAFNSPLHF
>NA|few|TRBJ1-2|TRBV6-1
TGTGCCAGCAGTCCTATGACAGTCGGCGCCTATGGCTACACCTTC
CASSPMTVGAYGYTF
>TRBD2|NA|TRBJ2-7|TRBV7-9
TGTGCCAGCAGCTCGGGGGGGGGGCTAGGCTACGAGCAGTACTTC
CASSSGGGLGYEQYF
>NA|few|TRBJ2-7|TRBV7-9
TGTGCCAGCGGAGGCAGGGACTCCTACGAGCAGTACTTC
CASGGRDSYEQYF
>NA|NA|TRBJ2-7|TRBV7-9
TGTGCCAGCAGCCATAGCGGCTCCTACGAGCAGTACTTC
CASSHSGSYEQYF
>NA|few|TRBJ1-1|TRBV20-1
TGCAGTGCAACGGACAGTCTTCGATCTTTCGAAGCTTTCTTT
CSATDSLRSFEAFF
>NA|few|TRBJ2-2|TRBV20-1
TGCAGTGCCCCAAACCGACGAACTAACACCGGGGAGCTGTTTTTT
CSAPNRRTNTGELFF
>NA|few|TRBJ1-5|TRBV19
TGTGCCAGTAGTATTGTGGGGGATCAGCCCCAGCATTTT
CASSIVGDQPQHF